One TCR beta chain is described in this entry. What it recognizes is unknown. This sample is part of a study of shared clonotypes between healthy human individuals. Study-wide points: Only blood was sampled, and tissue TCR repertoires likely differ from blood ones.

Evenly divided among several immunoSEQ plates was the genomic DNA of each subset. Clones were read by immunoSEQ multiplex PCR, and TCRdb kept only the in-frame ones, dropping some. The sample has millions of clones; roughly 92% are singletons. The sequenced sample consisted of naive CD4+ T cells sorted from blood. Subset in this sample: CD45RA+ positively selected. This sequence was found in a man between 18 and 29 years old in good health.

The CDR3 nucleotides read TGTGCCAGCACCGGGACAGGGAGCACCGGGGAGCTGTTTTTT. Translation gives CASTGTGSTGELFF. This chain connects TRBV25-1 to TRBJ2-2, with 9 bases aligning to TRBD1. This CDR3 is built from 14 residues. Unmatched junction bases numbered 4, after V lost 7 bases and J lost 4 bases. The germline V gene encodes CDR1 MGHDK and CDR2 SYGVNS.